This note documents a single T cell receptor beta chain sequence. Its antigen is as yet unknown. This CDR3 contains 15 residues. The germline CDR1 and CDR2 sequences are KGHSH and LQKENI. Trimming cost V 3 bases and J 0 bases, with 9 bases left between them. The data were obtained in a study of CD4 T cells in relation to SARS-CoV-2 and coronaviruses. On the study more broadly: The HLA restriction of the shared crossreactive spike epitopes was mapped.

Libraries were prepared by immunoSEQ multiplex PCR; TCRdb keeps only in-frame clonotypes and omits some of them. The sample yields 55,000 to 70,000 clones, 85% to 95% seen once. Whole-study findings and limits: SARS-CoV-2-driven expansion was significantly weaker in crossreactive than monoreactive clones. Memory recall responses, not primary responses primed in culture, are what the assay detects. No donor gave both pre-pandemic and post-infection samples.

CD4+ T cells from unexposed donors were obtained before the COVID-19 pandemic (2011-2018). This clonotype was obtained from a human donor in good health. The rearrangement links TRBV18 to TRBJ2-1; tentative D call: TRBD2 (6 bases). The sequenced sample consisted of naive CD4+ T cells from PBMCs. The subset denotes: naive CD4+ T cells isolated by negative enrichment. The CDR3 region has the DNA TGTGCCAGCTCACCTGAGACTAGCTCCTACAATGAGCAGTTCTTC. Its translation: CASSPETSSYNEQFF.